The 29 T cell receptor beta chains presented below share a single source sample, sequenced in a study of blood T cells in healthy people across ages. Through a sample-barcoded 5' primer and a J-beta primer mix, a second PCR was run for about 6 to 12 cycles. TCRdb re-called the 5' RACE reads through MiXCR, storing one row per CDR3 protein. The data contain 550,000 to 700,000 distinct CDR3 sequences, about 25% of them seen just once; the ten biggest clones take up 15% to 20%. Sequencing used blood. These receptors came from a woman between 70 and 85 years old in good health.

Only one count was recorded for this clonotype. The gene calls are TRBV7-2 and TRBJ2-2; perhaps TRBD2 as D (7 bases). Between the trimmed V and J ends, which lost 1 base and 3 bases, there was a span of 12 bases. This CDR3 is built from 16 residues. Germline CDR1 and CDR2: SGHTA and FQGNSA. The CDR3 nucleotides are TGTGCCAGCAGCTTAGTTACGGGGGGCTACACCGGGGAGCTGTTTTTT. Amino acid sequence: CASSLVTGGYTGELFF.

This clonotype was observed a handful of times. The gene calls are TRBV12-3 or TRBV12-4 and TRBJ2-3; D possibly corresponds to TRBD2 (7 bases). The CDR3 spans 13 residues. Trimming took off 6 bases at V and 6 bases at J, with 13 bases between the two ends. The CDR3 DNA sequence: TGTGCCAGCAGCCAAGAGGGGGGGGATACGCAGTATTTT. Protein: CASSQEGGDTQYF.

The V call is TRBV25-1, the J call TRBJ1-6; D is unclear. Between the trimmed V and J ends, which lost 4 bases and 11 bases, there was a span of 12 bases. CDR3 size: 13 residues. CDR1 is MGHDK and CDR2 is SYGVNS in the germline V gene. In DNA form, the CDR3 reads TGTGCCAGCAGTGTGGCGACGGGGACACCCCTCCACTTT. Its protein is CASSVATGTPLHF.

This clonotype was detected a few times. The V call is TRBV5-1, the J call TRBJ2-5; 7 bases are a match to TRBD1. Germline CDR1 and CDR2: SGHRS and YFSETQ. V was clipped by 5 bases and J by 2 bases; unmatched bases: 6. The CDR3 contains 14 residues. The CDR3 bases are TGCGCCAGCAGTAGCGAGACAGGGCAAGAGACCCAGTACTTC. Amino acid sequence: CASSSETGQETQYF.

This clonotype was seen only a few times. The chain has TRBV12-3 or TRBV12-4 and TRBJ1-2; weak D call: TRBD1 (5 bases). With 5 bases removed from V and 3 bases from J, the gap between germline ends came to 25 bases. There are 18 residues in the CDR3. The CDR3 is CASSTTVLRPSEDYGYTF. CDR3 nucleotides: TGTGCCAGCAGTACGACAGTTTTAAGGCCCTCTGAAGACTATGGCTACACCTTC.

V is TRBV12-3 or TRBV12-4 and J is TRBJ1-6; perhaps TRBD1 as D (5 bases). V was trimmed by 4 bases and J by 9 bases, leaving 16 bases between them. The CDR3 runs 15 residues. The chain's CDR3 is CASSSRGNSGSPLHF. In DNA form, the CDR3 reads TGTGCCAGCAGTTCACGGGGGAACTCTGGTTCACCCCTCCACTTT.

The rearrangement links TRBV2 to TRBJ2-7; 11 bases are shared with TRBD1. The germline gives CDR1 SNHLY, CDR2 FYNNEI. The ends lost 10 bases at V and 4 bases at J; junction bases unmatched: 3. This CDR3 contains 12 residues. The CDR3: CATGTGGYEQYF. CDR3 coding DNA: TGTGCCACCGGGACAGGGGGTTACGAGCAGTACTTC.

This clonotype has only a few counts. CDR3 in DNA: TGTGCCAGCAGTTATCAGAGGGAGAGAACCAAAAACATTCAGTACTTC. Amino acid sequence: CASSYQRERTKNIQYF. V is TRBV6-5 and J is TRBJ2-4; a possible D gene is TRBD2 (5 bases). CDR1 and CDR2 (germline): MNHEY, SVGAGI. The CDR3 is 16 residues long. V was pared by 3 bases and J by 2 bases, with 14 bases between.

The rearrangement joins TRBV9 to TRBJ2-3; 9 bases line up with TRBD2. Germline V lookup: CDR1 SGDLS, CDR2 YYNGEE. With V trimmed by 5 bases and J by 8 bases, 12 bases remained unmatched. CDR3 size: 15 residues. The CDR3 is CASSSKAGGTSTQYF. DNA of the CDR3: TGTGCCAGCAGTTCTAAAGCGGGGGGAACCTCTACGCAGTATTTT.

This chain joins TRBV6-1 and TRBJ2-7, with D perhaps assigned TRBD1 or TRBD2 (6 bases each). Trimming took off 10 bases at V and 3 bases at J, with 16 bases between the two ends. Looked up from germline, CDR1 is MNHNS and CDR2 is SASEGT. The CDR3 extends over 13 amino acids. Written as DNA, the CDR3 is TGTGCCACCGGAAGGAGGGGGTACTACGAGCAGTACTTC. Protein product: CATGRRGYYEQYF.

The genes are TRBV6-2 or TRBV6-3 and TRBJ2-1; 8 bases agree with TRBD1. The length of the CDR3 is 15 residues. Germline CDR1 and CDR2: MNHEY and SVGEGT. The V gene end was trimmed by 7 bases and the J gene end by 3 bases; junction bases not matched to a gene: 8. In nucleotides, the CDR3 is TGTGCCAGCACTAACCGGGACAGGTACTACAATGAGCAGTTCTTC. Translation gives CASTNRDRYYNEQFF.

This clonotype showed up just a few times. The V call is TRBV2, the J call TRBJ1-5; weak D call: TRBD1 (5 bases). Germline V gene lookup returns CDR1 SNHLY and CDR2 FYNNEI. V lost 2 bases to trimming and J lost 6 bases, with 11 bases between them. There are 14 residues in the CDR3. CDR3 DNA sequence: TGTGCCAGCAGTGAAATGGGACCATTTCAGCCCCAGCATTTT. Its protein product is CASSEMGPFQPQHF. The whole variable domain, filled in from reference TRBV2 and TRBJ1-5, reads EPEVTQTPSHQVTQMGQEVILRCVPISNHLYFYWYRQILGQKVEFLVSFYNNEISEKSEIFDDQFSVERPDGSNFTLKIRSTKLEDSAMYFCASSEMGPFQPQHFGDGTRLSIL.

The chain joins TRBV4-1 to TRBJ2-7, with 11 bases matching TRBD2. CDR3 size: 18 residues. Germline lookup yields CDR1 MGHRA and CDR2 YSYEKL. Trimming removed 2 bases from V and 4 bases from J; junction bases left unmatched: 13. CDR3 protein: CASSQMPAGGTSGYEQYF. The DNA for the CDR3 is TGCGCCAGCAGCCAAATGCCGGCGGGGGGGACTAGCGGATACGAGCAGTACTTC.

V is TRBV20-1 and J is TRBJ2-3; maybe TRBD1 (6 bases). The length of the CDR3 is 14 residues. Trimming removed 3 bases from V and 2 bases from J, with 12 bases in between. Germline CDR1 reads DFQATT; CDR2 reads SNEGSKA (reference sequence). This CDR3 reads CSASGDTFTDTQYF. The CDR3 bases are TGCAGTGCTAGTGGGGACACTTTCACAGATACGCAGTATTTT.

This chain links TRBV4-1 with TRBJ2-5, with D perhaps TRBD1 or TRBD2 (5 bases each). The DNA end is more similar to TRBJ2-1, so the J call may be wrong. Germline V lookup: CDR1 MGHRA, CDR2 YSYEKL. This CDR3 comprises 18 residues. CDR3 amino acids: CASSQDGVGVNRYNEQFF. CDR3 DNA: TGCGCCAGCAGCCAAGATGGGGTGGGGGTGAACCGATACAATGAGCAGTTCTTC.

Only a few counts were recorded for this clonotype. The chain is built from TRBV29-1 and TRBJ1-1; D is possibly TRBD1 (6 bases). The CDR3 has 13 residues. CDR1 SQVTM and CDR2 ANQGSEA come from the germline V gene. Trimming left V 8 bases short and J 0 bases short, with 13 bases between. The CDR3 nucleotides are TGCAGCACCCTACAGGGTGTGAACACTGAAGCTTTCTTT. This codes for CSTLQGVNTEAFF.

This clonotype was seen more than once but under ten times. The CDR3 spells CASSLAGVSGNTIYF. The CDR3 nucleotides read TGTGCCAGCAGCTTAGCCGGAGTCTCTGGAAACACCATATATTTT. This sequence joins TRBV7-2 and TRBJ1-3; D is undetermined. Trimming took 0 bases from V and 0 from J, leaving 6 bases between them. The CDR3 spans 15 residues. In germline, CDR1 is SGHTA, CDR2 FQGNSA.

The table lists this clonotype with a few counts. V is TRBV5-5 and J is TRBJ2-2; 9 bases fit TRBD1. The V and J ends lost 0 bases and 4 bases, in that order; junction bases with no gene match: 4. CDR3 length: 16 amino acids. Germline V gives CDR1 SGHKS, CDR2 YYEKEE (reference sequence). Here the CDR3 reads CASSLGGQGITGELFF. The CDR3 region has the DNA TGTGCCAGCAGCTTGGGGGGACAGGGAATCACCGGGGAGCTGTTTTTT. Complete variable domain (other parts from reference TRBV5-5 and TRBJ2-2): DAGVTQSPTHLIKTRGQQVTLRCSPISGHKSVSWYQQVLGQGPQFIFQYYEKEERGRGNFPDRFSARQFPNYSSELNVNALLLGDSALYLCASSLGGQGITGELFFGEGSRLTVL.

The chain carries TRBV4-3 and TRBJ2-1; TRBD1 matches 8 bases. The V and J ends lost 0 bases and 4 bases, in that order; junction bases with no gene match: 5. Per the germline V gene, CDR1 is LGHNA and CDR2 is YSLEER. The CDR3 sequence is 16 residues long. DNA of the CDR3: TGCGCCAGCAGCCAAGATGGGACAGGCGCTTACAATGAGCAGTTCTTC. It specifies CASSQDGTGAYNEQFF.

In its sample, this clonotype was seen a few times. V gene TRBV29-1 combines with J gene TRBJ2-5; 9 bases are a match to TRBD1. Trimming cost V 6 bases and J 2 bases; bases outside gene matches: 7. Germline CDR1 SQVTM, CDR2 ANQGSEA. The CDR3 has 14 residues. The CDR3 DNA reads as TGCAGCGTCGGACAGGGGTCCACTCAAGAGACCCAGTACTTC. Its protein product is CSVGQGSTQETQYF. Full variable domain (outside the CDR3, taken from reference TRBV29-1 and TRBJ2-5): SAVISQKPSRDICQRGTSLTIQCQVDSQVTMMFWYRQQPGQSLTLIATANQGSEATYESGFVIDKFPISRPNLTFSTLTVSNMSPEDSSIYLCSVGQGSTQETQYFGPGTRLLVL.

This clonotype was recorded a few times. The chain has TRBV20-1 and TRBJ2-5, with a possible D match to TRBD2 (5 bases). V gave up 1 base and J gave up 4 bases, with 16 bases separating them. The germline CDR1 and CDR2 sequences are DFQATT and SNEGSKA (reference sequence). CDR3 length: 15 residues. DNA of the CDR3: TGCAGTGCTAGAGGACTGGCGGGTGGCAGAGAGACCCAGTACTTC. Protein product: CSARGLAGGRETQYF.

A few counts support this clonotype. The chain joins TRBV10-3 to TRBJ2-5; D remains ambiguous. Trimming pared 3 bases from V and 2 bases from J, leaving 10 bases between. The CDR3 covers 14 residues. Germline loops: CDR1 ENHRY, CDR2 SYGVKD. CDR3 DNA: TGTGCCATCAGTGATTTCTTAGCTCAAGAGACCCAGTACTTC. It is translated as CAISDFLAQETQYF.

As for this clonotype: The junction shows a germline mismatch at one end, possibly a read error. The rearrangement links TRBV7-2 to TRBJ2-7, with 8 positions matching TRBD1. Gene TRBJ2-1 matches the end of the DNA better, so the J call may be wrong. CDR1 SGHTA and CDR2 FQGNSA come from the germline V gene. CDR3 length: 15 residues. CDR3 coding DNA: TGTGCCAGCAGCTTGAAGGACAGGGTGAGCAATGGGCAGTTCTTC. This sequence encodes CASSLKDRVSNGQFF.

The rearrangement joins TRBV10-3 to TRBJ2-5, with 10 bases fitting TRBD1. The DNA end lines up better with TRBJ2-7; the J call may be wrong. CDR3 length: 13 amino acids. Germline CDR1 reads ENHRY; CDR2 reads SYGVKD. CDR3 nucleotide sequence: TGTGCCAGCAGCCGGGACAGGGGCCACGAGCAGTACTTC. Its protein is CASSRDRGHEQYF.

This clonotype was recorded a few times. The chain combines TRBV3-1 with TRBJ1-1; 7 bases map to TRBD1. The junction had 8 bases not matched to a gene; V was cut back by 3 bases and J by 1 base. The length of the CDR3 is 16 residues. In germline, CDR1 is LGHDT, CDR2 YNNKEL (reference sequence). For the CDR3, the DNA is TGTGCCAGCAGCCAGACCAGGGGGTCTACGAACACTGAAGCTTTCTTT. Its protein is CASSQTRGSTNTEAFF.

V gene TRBV2 combines with J gene TRBJ2-6; TRBD2 matches 8 bases. The CDR3 covers 18 residues. From germline, CDR1 is SNHLY and CDR2 FYNNEI. V lost 10 bases to trimming and J lost 0 bases; unmatched junction nucleotides: 14. The CDR3 spells CATSLVGAGASGANVLTF. DNA of the CDR3: TGTGCCACATCCTTGGTAGGAGCGGGAGCCTCTGGGGCCAACGTCCTGACTTTC.

This clonotype turned up a few times. V and J are TRBV29-1 and TRBJ1-4; the match to TRBD1 covers 7 bases. CDR1 is SQVTM, CDR2 ANQGSEA, per germline. V dropped 4 bases and J dropped 7; count of bases not matched to a gene: 6. This CDR3 is built from 13 residues. CDR3: CSVAGQGGEKLFF. The CDR3 DNA follows: TGCAGCGTTGCGGGGCAGGGGGGTGAAAAACTGTTTTTT.

The chain is built from TRBV4-2 and TRBJ2-3; D could derive from TRBD1 or TRBD2 (6 bases each). With 4 bases removed from V and 4 bases from J, the gap between germline ends came to 21 bases. CDR3 length equals 17 residues. Per the germline V gene, CDR1 is LGHNA and CDR2 is YNFKEQ. This CDR3 is CASSLLGVGGQADTQYF. In DNA form, the CDR3 reads TGTGCCAGCAGCCTGTTAGGGGTAGGGGGGCAAGCAGATACGCAGTATTTT.

The chain uses TRBV9 and TRBJ2-1; no firm D call. Trimming cost V 2 bases and J 4 bases, with 10 bases left between them. This CDR3 contains 14 residues. Germline loops: CDR1 SGDLS, CDR2 YYNGEE. The CDR3 region has the DNA TGTGCCAGCAGCGTGGGGTGGAAATACAATGAGCAGTTCTTC. Translating it yields CASSVGWKYNEQFF.